This T cell receptor beta chain was retrieved from a study of Ad26.COV2.S vaccination and SARS-CoV-2 variants. Generated by immunoSEQ multiplex PCR, the TCRdb table keeps only in-frame clones and is missing some. Among 380,000 or so clones listed, around 88% were seen once. Germline V gene sequence: CDR1 SGHDT, CDR2 YYEEEE. The CDR3 contains 13 residues. V was shortened by 2 bases and J by 7 bases, with 12 bases between the two germline ends. The treatment was: around 19 received Ad26.COV2.S at low or high dose, single or two shots; about five received placebo; per-sample allocation not given. Each sample was drawn 63 days after the first injection (of vaccine or placebo).

The receptor was isolated from a person between 18 and 59 years old who received the Ad26.COV2.S COVID-19 vaccine or a placebo. The sample consisted of peripheral blood, taken in a trial of Ad26.COV2.S vaccine versus placebo. This chain links TRBV5-6 with TRBJ1-1; D is uncertain. The CDR3: CASSFRPRSEAFF. In nucleotides, the CDR3 is TGTGCCAGCAGCTTCCGACCCCGGAGTGAAGCTTTCTTT.